A selection of T cell receptor beta chains follows, all from one sample in a study of cytomegalovirus exposure and HLA in healthy donors. Generated by immunoSEQ multiplex PCR, the TCRdb table keeps only in-frame clones and is missing some. The table shows more than 200,000 clones, with 60% to 85% occurring only once. Source material: PBMCs. These receptors were taken from a man aged 40-49 years in good health and CMV-seronegative. The CDR3 runs from the conserved cysteine through the conserved F or W. A D gene is named only where the DNA matches it firmly. Size values are once, few and many counts, or a class for expanded clones, and some rows have none.

J: TRBJ1-3
size: .
D: .
V: TRBV4-3
CDR3: CASSQDPVNTIYF
DNA: TGCGCCAGCAGCCAAGATCCCGTAAACACCATATATTTT

J: TRBJ2-2
size: .
D: TRBD1
V: TRBV5-6
CDR3: CASSSGGSTGELFF
DNA: TGTGCCAGCAGCTCAGGGGGCTCTACCGGGGAGCTGTTTTTT

J: TRBJ1-5
size: .
D: .
V: TRBV6-1
CDR3: CASSGFRGDYSNQPQHF
DNA: TGTGCCAGCAGTGGCTTCAGGGGTGATTATAGCAATCAGCCCCAGCATTTT

J: TRBJ2-2
size: once
D: .
V: TRBV27
CDR3: CASSLSFSSNTGELFF
DNA: TGTGCCAGCAGTTTATCTTTCTCGTCGAACACCGGGGAGCTGTTTTTT

J: TRBJ1-2
size: few
D: .
V: TRBV28
CDR3: CASSSTSGGGFYGYTF
DNA: TGTGCCAGCAGTTCGACAAGCGGGGGGGGTTTCTATGGCTACACCTTC

J: TRBJ1-5
size: .
D: .
V: TRBV5-6
CDR3: CASSFGRTDQPQHF
DNA: TGTGCCAGCAGCTTTGGGCGGACAGATCAGCCCCAGCATTTT

J: TRBJ2-7
size: .
D: .
V: TRBV5-5
CDR3: CASSFRGASYEQYF
DNA: TGTGCCAGCAGCTTCAGGGGCGCCTCCTACGAGCAGTACTTC

J: TRBJ2-2
size: .
D: .
V: TRBV2
CDR3: CASSQLVNTGELFF
DNA: TGTGCCAGCAGTCAACTGGTAAACACCGGGGAGCTGTTTTTT

J: TRBJ2-1
size: .
D: TRBD2
V: TRBV5-4
CDR3: CASSSGTSVYNEQFF
DNA: TGTGCCAGCAGCTCCGGGACTAGCGTCTACAATGAGCAGTTCTTC

J: TRBJ2-1
size: .
D: TRBD1
V: TRBV19
CDR3: CASSMVGPDRGYNEQFF
DNA: TGTGCCAGTAGTATGGTTGGGCCTGACAGGGGCTACAATGAGCAGTTCTTC

J: TRBJ2-7
size: .
D: TRBD1
V: TRBV11-2
CDR3: CASSVGTGGLGEQYF
DNA: TGTGCCAGCAGCGTAGGGACAGGGGGCTTGGGCGAGCAGTACTTC

J: TRBJ2-5
size: .
D: .
V: TRBV9
CDR3: CASSVAPSGRQETQYF
DNA: TGTGCCAGCAGCGTAGCCCCCTCGGGGAGACAAGAGACCCAGTACTTC

J: TRBJ2-1
size: few
D: .
V: TRBV20-1
CDR3: CSARSNEQFF
DNA: TGCAGTGCTAGATCGAATGAGCAGTTCTTC

J: TRBJ2-1
size: few
D: .
V: TRBV7-3
CDR3: CASSLSGGEQFF
DNA: TGTGCCAGCAGCTTATCCGGGGGTGAGCAGTTCTTC